Described below is a single T cell receptor beta chain sequence and its context. Its target is unknown. The same CDR3 arises from other DNA sequences in this sample as well. The record originates from a study of shared clonotypes between healthy human individuals. The CDR3 runs to 12 residues. Trimming left V 0 bases short and J 7 bases short, with 4 bases between. From germline, CDR1 is LNHNV and CDR2 YYDKDF (reference sequence). Study conclusions and caveats: What naive subsets generally showed was a larger estimated richness than memory subsets showed. With a handful of donors compared, around 5% of naive CD4 clonotypes were shared.

Generated by immunoSEQ multiplex PCR, the TCRdb table keeps only in-frame clones and is missing some. Of 1,500,000 or so clones listed, 98% to 99% are singletons. The receptor was derived from a man aged 25 to 40 in good health. V usage is TRBV15 and J usage is TRBJ1-5; D unresolved. Sequences were obtained from naive CD4+ T cells sorted from blood. Stated subset: CD45RA+ positively selected. CDR3 nucleotide sequence: TGTGCCACCAGCAGAGACACCCAGCCCCAGCATTTT. It yields the protein CATSRDTQPQHF.